Here is one TCR beta chain with its context. Its matching antigen is unknown. Sequencing libraries made from TCR beta cDNA carried unique molecular identifiers. TCRdb itself ran the PCR reads through MiXCR, one entry per CDR3 protein. The sample holds 750,000 to 900,000 distinct CDR3 sequences, more than 45% seen once. This sample stems from a study of post-analysis software for immune sequencing data. Study-wide points: Included in a set of about 5 TRBV segments more frequent in patients than controls were TRBV5-6, TRBV5-1 and TRBV20-1.

There are 14 residues in the CDR3. V lost 4 bases and J lost 7; bases outside the gene matches: 10. CDR1 is SGHRS, CDR2 YFSETQ, per germline. The chain employs TRBV5-1 and TRBJ1-1; 7 bases map to TRBD1. This TCR came from a girl aged 10-17 years with multiple sclerosis. The sequencing input was blood. The CDR3, as DNA: TGCGCCAGCAGCCCCGACAGGGTTTGGGGTGAAGCTTTCTTT. Protein sequence: CASSPDRVWGEAFF.